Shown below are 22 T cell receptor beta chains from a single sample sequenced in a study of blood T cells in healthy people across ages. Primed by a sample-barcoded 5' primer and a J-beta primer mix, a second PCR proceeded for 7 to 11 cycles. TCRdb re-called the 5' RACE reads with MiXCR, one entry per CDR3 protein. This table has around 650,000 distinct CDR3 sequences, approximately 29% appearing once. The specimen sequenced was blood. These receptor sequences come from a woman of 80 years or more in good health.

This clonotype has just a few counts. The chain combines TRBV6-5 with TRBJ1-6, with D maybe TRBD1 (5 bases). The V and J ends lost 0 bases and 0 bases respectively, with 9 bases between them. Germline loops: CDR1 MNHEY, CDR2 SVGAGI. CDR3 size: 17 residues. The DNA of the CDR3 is TGTGCCAGCAGTTACTCGACAGCCAGCTCCTATAATTCACCCCTCCACTTT. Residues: CASSYSTASSYNSPLHF.

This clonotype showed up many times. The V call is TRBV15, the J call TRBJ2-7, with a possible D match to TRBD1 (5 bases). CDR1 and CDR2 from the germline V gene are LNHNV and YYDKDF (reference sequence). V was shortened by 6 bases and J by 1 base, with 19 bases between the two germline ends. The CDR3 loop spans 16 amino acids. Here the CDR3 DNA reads TGTGCCACCAGAGGGGATAACAGGTCTCCATCCTACGAGCAGTACTTC. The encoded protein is CATRGDNRSPSYEQYF.

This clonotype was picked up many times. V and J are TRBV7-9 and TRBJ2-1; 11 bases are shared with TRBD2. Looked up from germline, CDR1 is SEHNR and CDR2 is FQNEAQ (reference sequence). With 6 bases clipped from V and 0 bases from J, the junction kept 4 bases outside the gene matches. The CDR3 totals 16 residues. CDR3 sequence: CASSYSGGASYNEQFF. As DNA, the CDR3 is TGTGCCAGCAGTTATAGCGGGGGGGCCTCCTACAATGAGCAGTTCTTC.

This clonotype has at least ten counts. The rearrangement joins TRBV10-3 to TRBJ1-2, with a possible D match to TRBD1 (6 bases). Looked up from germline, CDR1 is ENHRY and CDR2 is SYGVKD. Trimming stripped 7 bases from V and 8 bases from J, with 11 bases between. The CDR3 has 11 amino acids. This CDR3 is CAITQGRGYTF. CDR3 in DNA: TGTGCCATCACACAGGGCCGGGGCTACACCTTC.

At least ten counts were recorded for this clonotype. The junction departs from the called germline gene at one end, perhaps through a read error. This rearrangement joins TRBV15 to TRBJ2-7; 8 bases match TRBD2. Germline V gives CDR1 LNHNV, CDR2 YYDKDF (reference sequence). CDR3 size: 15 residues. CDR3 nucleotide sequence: TGTGCCACCAGCGGAGACGGGACTAGCTCCTACGAGCAGTACTTC. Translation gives CATSGDGTSSYEQYF.

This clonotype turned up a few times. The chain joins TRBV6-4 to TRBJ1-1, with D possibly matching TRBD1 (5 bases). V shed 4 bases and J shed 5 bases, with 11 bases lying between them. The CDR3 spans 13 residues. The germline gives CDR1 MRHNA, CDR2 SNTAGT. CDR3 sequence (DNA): TGTGCCAGCAGTGCTGGGGCCCGGACTGAAGCTTTCTTT. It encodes CASSAGARTEAFF.

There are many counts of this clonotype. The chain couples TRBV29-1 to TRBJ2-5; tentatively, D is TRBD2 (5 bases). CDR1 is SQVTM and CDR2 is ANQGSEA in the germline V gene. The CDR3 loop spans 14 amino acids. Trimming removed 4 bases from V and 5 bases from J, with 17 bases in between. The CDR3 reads CSVGTPTTGETQYF. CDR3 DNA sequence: TGCAGCGTTGGGACTCCCACGACCGGGGAGACCCAGTACTTC.

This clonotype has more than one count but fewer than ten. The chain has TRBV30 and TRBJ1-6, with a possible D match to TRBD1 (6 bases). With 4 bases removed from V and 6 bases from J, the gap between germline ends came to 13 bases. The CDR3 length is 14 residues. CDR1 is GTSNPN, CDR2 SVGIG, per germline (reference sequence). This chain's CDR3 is CAWKAGDPNSPLHF. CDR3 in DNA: TGTGCCTGGAAAGCAGGGGACCCTAATTCACCCCTCCACTTT.

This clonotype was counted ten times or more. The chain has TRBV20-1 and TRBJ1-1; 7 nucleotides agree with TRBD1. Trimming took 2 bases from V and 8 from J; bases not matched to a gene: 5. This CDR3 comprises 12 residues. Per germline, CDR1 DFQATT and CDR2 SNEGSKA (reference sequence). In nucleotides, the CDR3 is TGCAGTGCTAGAAAGGGGGCGGCGGAAGCTTTCTTT. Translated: CSARKGAAEAFF.

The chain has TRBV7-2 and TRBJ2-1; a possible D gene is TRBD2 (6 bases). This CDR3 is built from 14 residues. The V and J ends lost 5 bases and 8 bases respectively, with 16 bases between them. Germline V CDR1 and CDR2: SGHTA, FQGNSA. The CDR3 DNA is TGTGCCAGCAGCAGGCCGGGGAGGTCCTATGAGCAGTTCTTC. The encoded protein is CASSRPGRSYEQFF.

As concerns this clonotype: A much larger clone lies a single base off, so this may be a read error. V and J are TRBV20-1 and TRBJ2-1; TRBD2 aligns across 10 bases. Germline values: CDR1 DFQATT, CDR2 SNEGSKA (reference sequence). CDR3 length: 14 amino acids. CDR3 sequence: CSTRVIAGGPLMFF. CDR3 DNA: TGCAGTACTAGAGTCATAGCGGGGGGCCCCCTGATGTTCTTC.

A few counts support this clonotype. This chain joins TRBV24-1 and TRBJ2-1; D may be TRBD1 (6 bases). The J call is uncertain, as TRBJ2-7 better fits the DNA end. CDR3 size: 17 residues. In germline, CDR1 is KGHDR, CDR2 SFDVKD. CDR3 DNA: TGTGCCACCAGTGATTTGGGAAGGGGGTCGGGCTACAATGAGCAGTACTTC. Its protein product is CATSDLGRGSGYNEQYF.

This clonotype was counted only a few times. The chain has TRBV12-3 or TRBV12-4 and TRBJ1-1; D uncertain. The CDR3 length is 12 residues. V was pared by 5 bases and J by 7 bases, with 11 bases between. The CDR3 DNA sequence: TGTGCCAGCAGTCGAATGCGACTTGAAGCTTTCTTT. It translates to CASSRMRLEAFF.

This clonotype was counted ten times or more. CDR3 in amino acids: CASSLSQFGGVTDTQYF. CDR3 nucleotide sequence: TGTGCCAGCAGCCTGTCCCAATTCGGGGGGGTCACAGATACGCAGTATTTT. The chain links TRBV25-1 to TRBJ2-3; 8 bases match TRBD2. CDR1 is MGHDK, CDR2 SYGVNS, per germline. The ends lost 6 bases at V and 2 bases at J; junction bases unmatched: 13. CDR3 length: 17 amino acids.

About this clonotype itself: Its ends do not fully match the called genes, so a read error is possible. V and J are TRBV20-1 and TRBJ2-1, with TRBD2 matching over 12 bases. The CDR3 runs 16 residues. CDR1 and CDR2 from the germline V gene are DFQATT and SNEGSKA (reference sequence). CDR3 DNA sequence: TGCAGTACTAGAAATCAACTAGCGGGAGGATACAATGAGCAGTTCTTC. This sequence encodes CSTRNQLAGGYNEQFF.

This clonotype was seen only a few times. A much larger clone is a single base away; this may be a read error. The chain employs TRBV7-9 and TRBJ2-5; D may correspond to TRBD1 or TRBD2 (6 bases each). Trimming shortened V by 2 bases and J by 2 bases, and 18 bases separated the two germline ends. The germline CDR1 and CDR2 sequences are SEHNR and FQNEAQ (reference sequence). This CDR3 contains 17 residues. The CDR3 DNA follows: TGTGCCAGCAGCTTAACGCTCTGGGGGGCGAGACAAGAGACCCAGTACTTC. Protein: CASSLTLWGARQETQYF.

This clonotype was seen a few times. CDR3 coding DNA: TGTGCCAGCAGACTACAGGGAGATCAGCCCCAGCATTTT. Protein: CASRLQGDQPQHF. The chain links TRBV6-2 or TRBV6-3 to TRBJ1-5, with D maybe TRBD1 (6 bases). Germline lookup yields CDR1 MNHEY and CDR2 SVGEGT. Trimming shortened V by 6 bases and J by 5 bases, and 11 bases separated the two germline ends. CDR3 size: 13 residues.

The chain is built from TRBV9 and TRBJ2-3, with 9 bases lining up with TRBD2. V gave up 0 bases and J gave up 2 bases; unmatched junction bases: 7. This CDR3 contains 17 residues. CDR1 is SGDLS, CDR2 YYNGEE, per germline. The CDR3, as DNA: TGTGCCAGCAGCGTAGGATTCCTAGCGGGGCTCACAGATACGCAGTATTTT. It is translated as CASSVGFLAGLTDTQYF.

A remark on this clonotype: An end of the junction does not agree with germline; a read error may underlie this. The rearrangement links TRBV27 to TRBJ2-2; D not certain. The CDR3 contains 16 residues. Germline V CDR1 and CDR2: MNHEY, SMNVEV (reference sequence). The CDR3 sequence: CASSLFVSKNTRELFF. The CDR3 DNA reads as TGTGCCAGCAGTTTATTCGTGTCAAAGAACACCAGGGAGCTGTTTTTT.

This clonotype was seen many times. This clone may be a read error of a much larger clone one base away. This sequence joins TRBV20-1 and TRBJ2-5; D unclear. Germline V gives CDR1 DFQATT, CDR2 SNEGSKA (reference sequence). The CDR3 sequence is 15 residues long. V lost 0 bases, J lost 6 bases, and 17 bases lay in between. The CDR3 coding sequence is TGCAGTGCTAGAGACCCCCGCGATGCTGGAAAGACCCAGTACTTC. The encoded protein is CSARDPRDAGKTQYF.

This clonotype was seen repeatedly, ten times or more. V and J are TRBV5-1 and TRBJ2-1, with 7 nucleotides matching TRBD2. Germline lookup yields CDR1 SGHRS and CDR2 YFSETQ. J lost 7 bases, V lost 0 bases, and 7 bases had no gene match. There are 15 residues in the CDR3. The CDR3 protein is CASSLDGLGLNEQFF. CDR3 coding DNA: TGCGCCAGCAGCTTGGACGGACTAGGGTTAAATGAGCAGTTCTTC.

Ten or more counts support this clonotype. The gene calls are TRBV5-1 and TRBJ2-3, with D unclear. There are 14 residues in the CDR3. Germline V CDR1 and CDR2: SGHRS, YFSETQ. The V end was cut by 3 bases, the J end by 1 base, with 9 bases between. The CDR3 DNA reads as TGCGCCAGCAGCTACGGAACCGGCACAGATACGCAGTATTTT. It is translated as CASSYGTGTDTQYF.